The sample holds a few counts of the clone carrying this T cell receptor (beta chain). The antigen remains unidentified. The sample belongs to a study of T cells after yellow fever vaccination. The V and J ends lost 3 bases and 6 bases, in that order; junction bases with no gene match: 8. Looked up from germline, CDR1 is SGDLS and CDR2 is YYNGEE. The CDR3 covers 15 residues. Universal primer sites and UMIs were introduced during 5'RACE template-switching synthesis of TCR cDNA. TCRdb ran MiXCR on the 5' RACE reads and lists one entry per CDR3 protein. The sample lists 99,000 or so distinct CDR3 sequences, around 5.8% occurring once. The study's findings and limits: Overlap between CD4 and CD8 compartments was detected for a small share of clonotypes.

The rearrangement joins TRBV9 to TRBJ2-3; 9 positions match TRBD2. Sequenced here: CD8+ T cells sorted from PBMCs, sampled 10 days after the yellow fever booster vaccination. The receptor was isolated from a man in his late teens or twenties who received the YFV17D yellow fever vaccine. The CDR3, as DNA: TGTGCCAGCAGCGCCAGGGCGGGGGGGCCGGATACGCAGTATTTT. Protein product: CASSARAGGPDTQYF.